This T cell receptor beta chain was found in a study of control samples from healthy donors and cancer patients. The V end was cut by 1 base, the J end by 5 bases, with 8 bases between. The CDR3 covers 13 residues. Per the germline V gene, CDR1 is SGHVS and CDR2 is FNYEAQ. Data came from immunoSEQ multiplex PCR; TCRdb stores just in-frame clones and leaves some out. The sample carries almost 95,000 clones, just over 90% recorded once. Sequencing was carried out using blood. The clonotype was recovered from a woman aged 18-29 years in good health. The V and J genes are TRBV7-6 and TRBJ1-2, with D hard to call. This CDR3 reads CASSLEAAYGYTF. The CDR3 DNA sequence: TGTGCCAGCAGCTTAGAGGCGGCGTATGGCTACACCTTC. Full variable domain (missing parts from reference TRBV7-6 and TRBJ1-2): GAGVSQSPRYKVTKRGQDVALRCDPISGHVSLYWYRQALGQGPEFLTYFNYEAQQDKSGLPNDRFSAERPEGSISTLTIQRTEQRDSAMYRCASSLEAAYGYTFGSGTRLTVV.